A single sample gave rise to the 30 T cell receptor beta chains below, sequenced in a study of shared clonotypes between healthy human individuals. TCRdb's table, derived via immunoSEQ multiplex PCR, lists solely in-frame clones and lacks some. The sample holds around 700,000 clones, approximately 75% seen once. Source material: memory CD4+ T cells sorted from blood. Subset indicated: CD45RA-negative fraction. Every receptor here comes from a young woman in good health.

This rearrangement joins TRBV19 to TRBJ2-1, with 14 positions matching TRBD2. V shed 5 bases, J shed 4 bases, and the junction held 7 bases outside the gene matches. The CDR3 covers 17 residues. Germline V gene data show CDR1 as LNHDA and CDR2 as SQIVND (reference sequence). CDR3 in DNA: TGTGCCAGTAGTCGGGGGACTAGCGGGAGACGGTACAATGAGCAGTTCTTC. Translating it yields CASSRGTSGRRYNEQFF.

This clone was picked up a small number of times. J is TRBJ1-1 and V is TRBV2; D may be TRBD1 (6 bases). CDR1 SNHLY and CDR2 FYNNEI come from the germline V gene. The CDR3 has 13 residues. V was pared by 3 bases and J by 4 bases, with 9 bases between. The CDR3 is CASSDTGLTEAFF. The CDR3 nucleotides read TGTGCCAGCAGTGACACAGGGCTCACTGAAGCTTTCTTT.

This chain uses TRBV7-3 with TRBJ2-3; TRBD1 matches 7 bases. J gave up 3 bases and V 5 bases, and 14 bases lay outside the gene matches. Germline CDR1 is SGHTA and CDR2 is FQGTGA. The CDR3 covers 17 residues. The CDR3 spells CASSPGNTGVQTDTQYF. In DNA, the CDR3 is TGTGCCAGCAGCCCCGGGAACACAGGGGTGCAGACAGATACGCAGTATTTT.

This rearrangement joins TRBV7-3 to TRBJ2-3, with D possibly being TRBD1 (5 bases). Trimming shortened V by 5 bases and J by 8 bases, and 20 bases separated the two germline ends. The length of the CDR3 is 15 residues. Germline CDR1 reads SGHTA; CDR2 reads FQGTGA. Written as DNA, the CDR3 is TGTGCCAGCAGCCCCTCTTGGCAGGGTAGTGGTACGCAGTATTTT. This encodes CASSPSWQGSGTQYF.

The chain combines TRBV6-5 with TRBJ2-1; D is uncertain. The CDR3 sequence is 14 residues long. Germline CDR1 and CDR2: MNHEY and SVGAGI. The germline V and J ends were trimmed by 5 bases and 8 bases, with 16 bases remaining between them. CDR3 nucleotide sequence: TGTGCCAGCAGTGAAGACGGAAGGGCCTATGAGCAGTTCTTC. Translating gives CASSEDGRAYEQFF.

This clone showed up just once. The chain has TRBV27 and TRBJ2-7; a possible D gene is TRBD2 (5 bases). The CDR3 loop spans 15 amino acids. Germline V lookup: CDR1 MNHEY, CDR2 SMNVEV (reference sequence). Between the trimmed V and J ends, which lost 2 bases and 3 bases, there was a span of 14 bases. CDR3 protein: CASSLREGHNYEQYF. The CDR3 DNA reads TGTGCCAGCAGTTTACGAGAGGGCCATAACTACGAGCAGTACTTC.

V and J are TRBV11-2 and TRBJ2-7, with D uncertain. Germline V gene data show CDR1 as SGHAT and CDR2 as FQNNGV. Trimming removed 5 bases at V and 0 bases at J, with 8 bases between. The CDR3 runs 13 residues. As DNA, the CDR3 is TGTGCCAGCAGCGGTACTAACTCCTACGAGCAGTACTTC. Protein sequence: CASSGTNSYEQYF.

A few counts support this clone. V usage is TRBV7-9 and J usage is TRBJ2-2; D is undetermined. CDR1 and CDR2 (germline): SEHNR, FQNEAQ (reference sequence). The CDR3 covers 14 residues. V gave up 7 bases and J gave up 0 bases, with 9 bases separating them. In nucleotides, the CDR3 is TGTGCCAGCACTTGGGGATCGAACACCGGGGAGCTGTTTTTT. Protein product: CASTWGSNTGELFF. Filled out from reference TRBV7-9 and TRBJ2-2, the complete variable domain reads DTGVSQNPRHKITKRGQNVTFRCDPISEHNRLYWYRQTLGQGPEFLTYFQNEAQLEKSRLLSDRFSAERPKGSFSTLEIQRTEQGDSAMYLCASTWGSNTGELFFGEGSRLTVL.

The J gene is TRBJ1-3, the V gene TRBV4-1; a weak D match, TRBD1 (5 bases). The V and J ends lost 3 bases and 0 bases respectively, with 21 bases between them. CDR3 length: 19 amino acids. Germline CDR1 reads MGHRA; CDR2 reads YSYEKL. The CDR3 reads CASSQRVGTLPNSGNTIYF. In DNA form, the CDR3 reads TGCGCCAGCAGCCAGAGAGTAGGGACGCTACCTAACTCTGGAAACACCATATATTTT.

The chain uses TRBV9 and TRBJ2-5, with TRBD1 matching 9 bases. CDR1 is SGDLS, CDR2 YYNGEE, per germline. The CDR3 spans 16 residues. The ends lost 4 bases at V and 1 base at J; junction bases unmatched: 8. The CDR3 reads CASSLGQGGAQETQYF. CDR3 coding DNA: TGTGCCAGCAGCTTGGGACAGGGAGGGGCCCAAGAGACCCAGTACTTC.

V usage is TRBV19 and J usage is TRBJ2-1; tentative D call: TRBD2 (5 bases). Trimming shortened V by 5 bases and J by 8 bases, and 13 bases separated the two germline ends. CDR3 length: 13 amino acids. Germline lookup yields CDR1 LNHDA and CDR2 SQIVND (reference sequence). The CDR3 bases are TGTGCCAGTAGTGTCGCCGCTAGCTATGAGCAGTTCTTC. This sequence encodes CASSVAASYEQFF. Complete variable domain (other parts from reference TRBV19 and TRBJ2-1): DGGITQSPKYLFRKEGQNVTLSCEQNLNHDAMYWYRQDPGQGLRLIYYSQIVNDFQKGDIAEGYSVSREKKESFPLTVTSAQKNPTAFYLCASSVAASYEQFFGPGTRLTVL.

This clone was observed a few times. The chain is built from TRBV5-1 and TRBJ2-1; 7 nucleotides agree with TRBD2. Looked up from germline, CDR1 is SGHRS and CDR2 is YFSETQ. The CDR3 totals 16 residues. V shed 1 base and J 10 bases; nucleotides not matched to a gene: 14. The CDR3 here is CASSLWLAASNPEQFF. As DNA, the CDR3 is TGCGCCAGCAGCTTGTGGCTAGCGGCCTCAAACCCCGAGCAGTTCTTC.

The chain recombines TRBV19 with TRBJ2-7; D may be TRBD1 (6 bases). The CDR3 contains 15 residues. In germline, CDR1 is LNHDA, CDR2 SQIVND (reference sequence). Trimming removed 4 bases at V and 3 bases at J, with 16 bases between. The CDR3 nucleotides are TGTGCCAGTAGTAAGTTTCTAGGACAGCTCTACGAGCAGTACTTC. Encoded protein: CASSKFLGQLYEQYF.

A remark on this clone: Additional DNA sequences in this sample encode the identical CDR3. The genes are TRBV28 and TRBJ1-2; D gene ambiguous. V lost 5 bases and J 4 bases, leaving 5 bases between the germline ends. CDR3 length: 11 residues. Per germline, CDR1 MDHEN and CDR2 SYDVKM. The CDR3 region has the DNA TGTGCCAGCAGTCCGTCCTATGGCTACACCTTC. This codes for CASSPSYGYTF.

V gene TRBV4-1 combines with J gene TRBJ2-5, with 10 nucleotides matching TRBD1. Germline CDR1 is MGHRA and CDR2 is YSYEKL. The CDR3 runs to 15 residues. Unmatched junction bases numbered 7, after V lost 5 bases and J lost 4 bases. The CDR3 loop is CASSDGTGVGETQYF. The CDR3 DNA follows: TGCGCCAGCAGCGACGGGACAGGGGTAGGAGAGACCCAGTACTTC.

The chain joins TRBV7-2 to TRBJ2-1, with D unresolved. Trimming pared 1 base from V and 5 bases from J, leaving 9 bases between. Germline lookup yields CDR1 SGHTA and CDR2 FQGNSA. The CDR3 extends over 14 amino acids. This chain's CDR3 is CASSLVYANNEQFF. The CDR3 DNA reads TGTGCCAGCAGCTTAGTCTACGCTAACAATGAGCAGTTCTTC.

This clone was counted only a few times. The chain uses TRBV29-1 and TRBJ2-6, with a tentative D call TRBD1 (6 bases). The CDR3 extends over 14 amino acids. Per germline, CDR1 SQVTM and CDR2 ANQGSEA. V dropped 6 bases and J dropped 0 bases, with 9 bases sitting between them. CDR3 residues: CSVNRDSGANVLTF. In DNA, the CDR3 is TGCAGCGTAAACAGGGACTCTGGGGCCAACGTCCTGACTTTC.

The chain joins TRBV7-9 to TRBJ2-7; D gene uncertain. Germline CDR1 SEHNR, CDR2 FQNEAQ (reference sequence). The CDR3 is made up of 14 amino acids. V gave up 0 bases and J gave up 4 bases, with 10 bases separating them. The chain's CDR3 is CASSLAASYYEQYF. CDR3 DNA sequence: TGTGCCAGCAGCTTAGCGGCCAGCTATTACGAGCAGTACTTC.

This clone appeared a few times. The chain recombines TRBV6-5 with TRBJ2-2; the match to TRBD1 covers 7 bases. CDR3 size: 15 residues. Germline assignment: CDR1 MNHEY and CDR2 SVGAGI. The V gene end was trimmed by 4 bases and the J gene end by 6 bases; junction bases not matched to a gene: 8. The CDR3 here is CASSLNLGQAGELFF. CDR3 bases: TGTGCCAGCAGTTTGAACCTAGGACAGGCCGGGGAGCTGTTTTTT.

V gene TRBV7-2 combines with J gene TRBJ2-7, with no clear D. Germline V gene lookup returns CDR1 SGHTA and CDR2 FQGNSA. CDR3 length: 15 amino acids. V was pared by 1 base and J by 5 bases, with 15 bases between. CDR3 protein: CASSLGKGSRDEQYF. CDR3 nucleotides: TGTGCCAGCAGCTTAGGTAAAGGGTCCCGGGACGAGCAGTACTTC.

This clone came up many times. The sample contains more than one DNA sequence encoding this CDR3. V and J are TRBV27 and TRBJ1-5; 7 nucleotides align to TRBD1. Trimming cost V 6 bases and J 2 bases; bases outside gene matches: 10. This CDR3 contains 16 residues. The germline V gene encodes CDR1 MNHEY and CDR2 SMNVEV (reference sequence). CDR3 amino acids: CASRPGQGGRNQPQHF. The CDR3 DNA follows: TGTGCCAGCAGGCCCGGGCAGGGGGGTCGCAATCAGCCCCAGCATTTT.

The chain couples TRBV18 to TRBJ1-5; D ambiguous. Germline loops: CDR1 KGHSH, CDR2 LQKENI. The germline V and J ends were trimmed by 3 bases and 0 bases, with 15 bases remaining between them. This CDR3 comprises 17 residues. CDR3 sequence (DNA): TGTGCCAGCTCACCCGCCGAACAGTCTTATAGCAATCAGCCCCAGCATTTT. It translates to CASSPAEQSYSNQPQHF.

The chain carries TRBV28 and TRBJ2-5, with TRBD1 matching over 8 bases. J gave up 1 base and V 7 bases, and 5 bases lay outside the gene matches. Germline V gene data show CDR1 as MDHEN and CDR2 as SYDVKM. This CDR3 contains 14 residues. The CDR3 coding sequence is TGTGCCAGCACCCCAGGGGGCCCCCAAGAGACCCAGTACTTC. Amino acids: CASTPGGPQETQYF.

Regarding this clone: The same CDR3 can be traced to other DNA sequences in this sample. The chain combines TRBV29-1 with TRBJ2-5, with a tentative D call TRBD1 (6 bases). The CDR3 contains 13 residues. Deletions cut 0 bases from V and 5 bases from J, with 10 bases between. Germline V gene data show CDR1 as SQVTM and CDR2 as ANQGSEA. CDR3 coding DNA: TGCAGCGTTGAAGATCGAAGGGGGGAGACCCAGTACTTC. Protein sequence: CSVEDRRGETQYF.

The chain couples TRBV30 to TRBJ2-5; D possibly corresponds to TRBD1 (6 bases). The J call may not be correct, given that the DNA end is closer to TRBJ2-7. This CDR3 contains 15 residues. Germline lookup yields CDR1 GTSNPN and CDR2 SVGIG (reference sequence). The CDR3 sequence is CAWGGSLTSTYEQYF. CDR3 bases: TGTGCCTGGGGGGGCTCGCTGACAAGTACCTACGAGCAGTACTTC.

The sample holds many counts of this clone. The rearrangement links TRBV6-4 to TRBJ2-3; D is unresolved. Germline loops: CDR1 MRHNA, CDR2 SNTAGT. Trimming cost V 3 bases and J 2 bases, with 6 bases left between them. This CDR3 spans 13 amino acids. The CDR3 region is CASSEGATDTQYF. The CDR3 nucleotides read TGTGCCAGCAGTGAAGGAGCCACAGATACGCAGTATTTT.

This clone was detected once. The chain combines TRBV10-1 with TRBJ2-5; the D gene is possibly TRBD2 (6 bases). Trimming cost V 5 bases and J 4 bases, with 11 bases left between them. The CDR3 extends over 13 amino acids. Germline V gene sequence: CDR1 WNHNN, CDR2 SYGVQD (reference sequence). The CDR3 DNA follows: TGCGCCAGCAGTACGGGAGATCCAGAGACCCAGTACTTC. Translated, it gives CASSTGDPETQYF.

In this sample, this clone turned up a few times. The V call is TRBV5-6, the J call TRBJ2-3, with D perhaps matching TRBD2 (6 bases). Trimming stripped 4 bases from V and 4 bases from J, with 19 bases between. CDR1 and CDR2 from the germline V gene are SGHDT and YYEEEE. The CDR3 is 16 residues long. CDR3: CASSGFGDGGADTQYF. In DNA form, the CDR3 reads TGTGCCAGCAGCGGATTTGGGGACGGAGGGGCAGATACGCAGTATTTT.

This chain joins TRBV30 and TRBJ2-1, with 10 bases that match TRBD2. Germline CDR1 reads GTSNPN; CDR2 reads SVGIG (reference sequence). The trim removed 5 bases at V and 10 bases at J, leaving 8 bases unmatched. The CDR3 has 13 amino acids. The DNA for the CDR3 is TGTGCCTGGGACGAGCGGGAGGGCCGGGAGCAGTTCTTC. This gives the protein CAWDEREGREQFF.

The chain is built from TRBV6-1 and TRBJ1-5, with D hard to call. The CDR3 runs to 12 residues. Germline lookup yields CDR1 MNHNS and CDR2 SASEGT. Trimming cost V 7 bases and J 7 bases, with 11 bases left between them. DNA for the CDR3: TGTGCCAGCAATACGGGGTGGCAGCCCCAGCATTTT. This gives the protein CASNTGWQPQHF.